A selection of T cell receptor beta chains follows, all from one sample in a study of cytomegalovirus exposure and HLA in healthy donors. Sequencing was performed with immunoSEQ multiplex PCR; in TCRdb, only in-frame clones are kept and a portion is missing. The profile shows 90,000 to 110,000 clones, 80% to 85% of them singletons. Sequencing input: PBMCs. Every receptor here comes from a man younger than 40 in good health and CMV-seropositive. CDR3s include the opening cysteine and the closing phenylalanine or tryptophan. The order of the fields is J gene, clone size, V gene, CDR3 protein. The listing skips clone size in some rows; elsewhere it reads once, few, many or a size class.

TRBJ1-2	NA	TRBV5-4	CASGTGVNYGYTF
TRBJ2-7	few	TRBV7-2	CASSLKKGGRGDSYEQYF
TRBJ2-2	NA	TRBV11-3	CASSLVTGGTGELFF
TRBJ1-2	NA	TRBV27	CASTSTGGGRGYTF
TRBJ1-5	NA	TRBV30	CAWSSNLPAQHF
TRBJ2-7	NA	TRBV5-1	CASSRDRGADEQYF
TRBJ2-5	NA	TRBV6-5	CASSPRDHQETQYF
TRBJ1-1	NA	TRBV7-9	CATKQGPEAFF
TRBJ2-7	NA	TRBV30	CAYRRLDSSYEQYF
TRBJ2-1	NA	TRBV18	CATTRGGDFYEQFF
TRBJ1-2	NA	TRBV4-2	CASSPGTATNYGYTF
TRBJ2-2	few	TRBV11-3	CASSLRGANTGELFF
TRBJ1-5	few	TRBV6-5	CASSARQSSNQPQHF
TRBJ1-5	NA	TRBV5-3	CARTPTIQRDQPQHF
TRBJ1-2	NA	TRBV30	CAWSRQPYGYTF
TRBJ2-3	NA	TRBV29-1	CSVPPGNTDTQYF
TRBJ1-1	NA	TRBV19	CASSPGRVARRYTEAFF
TRBJ2-6	NA	TRBV6-1	CATGLTSSGANVLTF
TRBJ2-5	NA	TRBV9	CASSAQGRETQYF
TRBJ1-6	NA	TRBV14	CASSSGTGYSPLHF
TRBJ1-1	medium-sized	TRBV2	CASRLGQGYTEAFF
TRBJ1-3	NA	TRBV10-3	CAISAAGTGAGNTIYF
TRBJ1-2	few	TRBV30	CAWRSGYRGAYGYTF
TRBJ2-1	NA	TRBV7-9	CASSLPGLAGLNEQFF
TRBJ2-1	NA	TRBV5-8	CASAGQGAYNEQFF
TRBJ2-4	NA	TRBV2	CASSEVQGNIQYF
TRBJ2-7	NA	TRBV29-1	CSVSGGQGGEQYF
TRBJ2-7	NA	TRBV29-1	CSVEYRGRSYEQYF
TRBJ2-1	NA	TRBV27	CASSLYSGGNYNEQFF
TRBJ2-5	NA	TRBV14	CASSHVLAGIRETQYF
TRBJ1-1	NA	TRBV5-8	CASSLARQSLNTEAFF
TRBJ2-1	once	TRBV7-9	CASSLEGGGVIF
TRBJ2-1	NA	TRBV19	CASSMRVTSYNEQFF
TRBJ1-1	NA	TRBV30	CAWRLPGGAAFF
TRBJ1-1	NA	TRBV7-9	CASSLAGRGYTEAFF
TRBJ2-4	NA	TRBV28	CASSFRGAVNIQYF
TRBJ2-3	NA	TRBV4-3	CASSQDPSVGTDTQYF
TRBJ2-2	NA	TRBV4-2	CASSQGDGLAGTGELFF
TRBJ2-7	NA	TRBV5-1	CASSPRSGSYEQYF
TRBJ1-2	NA	TRBV5-4	CASSSTTGGNYGYTF
TRBJ2-7	NA	TRBV14	CASSQSNRAYEQYF
TRBJ1-2	NA	TRBV6-1	CASSTVGGINGYTF